Sequencing of this TCR beta chain was carried out in a study of blood T cell repertoires in COVID-19. In the study overall: Spain, Italy and the United States supplied samples that represented acute and convalescent COVID-19. The cDNA or gDNA used as material had been derived from T cells, B-cell-depleted T cells, or PBMCs.

This clone showed up just a few times. Authors' analysis steps: Reference gene primers were amplified, and this amplification served to estimate nucleated cell counts. Measured with immunoSEQ multiplex PCR; TCRdb has only the in-frame clones, and not every one. V and J calls and clone size are given by that table; D and trimming were obtained from the DNA. The sample has roughly 120,000 clones; 70% to 90% are singletons. Trimming took 0 bases from V and 8 from J; bases not matched to a gene: 9. The CDR3 loop spans 16 amino acids. Germline CDR1 reads LNHNV; CDR2 reads YYDKDF (reference sequence). The sequence was collected from a woman between 50 and 59 years old with acute or convalescent COVID-19. Sequencing used peripheral blood. The chain links TRBV15 to TRBJ2-1; 8 nucleotides align to TRBD1. The CDR3 nucleotides read TGTGCCACCAGCAGAGATCGTGGGCAGGGGGCCCATGAGCAGTTCTTC. Translating it yields CATSRDRGQGAHEQFF.